A selection of T cell receptor beta chains follows, all from one sample in a study of OX40 agonist ivuxolimab in advanced cancers. Measured with immunoSEQ multiplex PCR; TCRdb has only the in-frame clones, and not every one. Of 30,000 to 40,000 clones in the sample, roughly nine tenths were seen once. The sequences come from CD4+ or CD8+ T cells sorted from blood, collected in a trial of the OX40 agonist ivuxolimab. These receptors originate from an adult with an advanced solid tumor such as melanoma, head and neck, liver or kidney cancer. CDR3s include the opening cysteine and the closing phenylalanine or tryptophan. A D gene is named only where the DNA matches it firmly. A clone size is listed for some rows: how often the clone was seen (once, few, many), or a class if it is expanded.

v_call	clone_size	j_call	d_call	cdr3_nt	cdr3_aa
TRBV5-6	-	TRBJ1-5	TRBD1	TGTGCCAGCAGCTTGGGACAGGGGCGGCAGCCCCAGCATTTT	CASSLGQGRQPQHF
TRBV5-1	-	TRBJ1-2	-	TGCGCCAGCAGCTTGGAGACGGGCACGCGGGGCTACACCTTC	CASSLETGTRGYTF
TRBV11-2	-	TRBJ1-1	-	TGTGCCAGCGGCCTCGGACGGGGCCGGACTGAAGCTTTCTTT	CASGLGRGRTEAFF
TRBV5-4	once	TRBJ2-1	TRBD2	TGTGCCAGCAGCCTAGGGGGGGGACTAGCGCTTTACAATGAGCAGTTCTTC	CASSLGGGLALYNEQFF
TRBV7-3	-	TRBJ1-3	-	TGTGCCAGCAGCCCGGGCCTCGGAAACACCATATATTTT	CASSPGLGNTIYF
TRBV15	-	TRBJ1-5	-	TGTGCCACCAGCAGAGATTTTGCAGCCAGTTCTGATCAGCCCCAGCATTTT	CATSRDFAASSDQPQHF
TRBV6-6	-	TRBJ2-3	TRBD2	TGTGCCAGCAGTTGGTCGAGCGGGAGCCCAGATACGCAGTATTTT	CASSWSSGSPDTQYF
TRBV11-2	-	TRBJ1-2	TRBD1	TGTGCCAGCAGCTCAACACCAGGGGGCATAGTTGGTGGCTACACCTTC	CASSSTPGGIVGGYTF
TRBV9	-	TRBJ2-7	-	TGTGCCAGCAGCGTGGGTCCCCGGGGCCCCGAGCAGTACTTC	CASSVGPRGPEQYF
TRBV30	-	TRBJ2-5	-	TGTGCCTGGAGTGTAGTGCAGACCCAGTACTTC	CAWSVVQTQYF
TRBV29-1	-	TRBJ2-7	-	TGCAGCGGGGGGGGGCCACCCTCCTACGAGCAGTACTTC	CSGGGPPSYEQYF
TRBV28	-	TRBJ2-7	TRBD1	TGTGCCAGCAGCAGAGACAGGGGGCCGTCCTACGAGCAGTACTTC	CASSRDRGPSYEQYF
TRBV6-5	-	TRBJ1-2	-	TGTGCCAGCAGACCTCGACACCTCTATGGCTACACCTTC	CASRPRHLYGYTF
TRBV5-1	-	TRBJ2-1	-	TGCGCCAGCAGCATCCAGACTAGTAACAATGAGCAGTTCTTC	CASSIQTSNNEQFF
TRBV10-3	-	TRBJ1-4	TRBD1	TGTGCCATCAGTGTGGGACAGGGAGACGAAAAACTGTTTTTT	CAISVGQGDEKLFF
TRBV6-6	-	TRBJ2-7	-	TGTGCCAGCAGTTACCGTTACGAGCAGTACTTC	CASSYRYEQYF
TRBV28	-	TRBJ1-5	TRBD1	TGTGCCACCTCCAGGGGGGACAGGGATATTCAGCCCCAGCATTTT	CATSRGDRDIQPQHF
TRBV7-2	-	TRBJ2-1	-	TGTGCCAGCAGCCCCAACCCCTCCTACAATGAGCAGTTCTTC	CASSPNPSYNEQFF
TRBV7-8	-	TRBJ2-7	TRBD1	TGTGCCAGCAGCTTATCGGGACAGGGGTATTTCGGCGAGCAGTACTTC	CASSLSGQGYFGEQYF
TRBV25-1	once	TRBJ1-2	TRBD1	TGTGCCAGCCAGACAGGGGCGGGTGGCTACACCTTC	CASQTGAGGYTF
TRBV7-6	-	TRBJ1-1	TRBD1	TGTGCCAGCAGCCAGCAGGGGGCGAACACTGAAGCTTTCTTT	CASSQQGANTEAFF
TRBV13	-	TRBJ2-3	-	TGTGCCAGCAGCCCGGACGCCCGAGGAGATACGCAGTATTTT	CASSPDARGDTQYF
TRBV5-1	-	TRBJ2-1	-	TGCGCCAGCAGCTTGGCGGCCGAACTAGTGACGGCTGAGCAGTTCTTC	CASSLAAELVTAEQFF
TRBV27	-	TRBJ2-1	TRBD2	TGTGCCAGCGTGGGACTAGCGGGAAATGAGCAGTTCTTC	CASVGLAGNEQFF